This T cell receptor (beta chain) came from a study of T cells in localized non-small cell lung cancer. The table came from immunoSEQ multiplex PCR; TCRdb's copy has only in-frame clones and leaves some out. The sample comprises 70,000 or so clones, about 88% of which are singletons, and about 1.5% rests with the top ten. Study conclusions and caveats: In uninvolved adjacent lung, T cell clonality reached its highest value, exceeding tumor. The tumor had only one region sequenced, so heterogeneity remains possible.

A word on this clone: Antigen unknown.

The CDR3 has 16 residues. This specimen consisted of peripheral blood, obtained before any cancer treatment. The V call is TRBV21-1, the J call TRBJ2-2; whether TRBD2, the table's D call, matches the DNA was not checked. TRBV21-1 is designated a pseudogene. The TCR was taken from an older female donor with stage I lung adenocarcinoma. CDR3 region: CASSRRGRVDTGELFF. CDR3 bases: TGTGCCAGCAGCCGGCGCGGGAGGGTCGACACCGGGGAGCTGTTTTTT.